Presented here are 26 T cell receptor beta chains from one specimen sequenced in a study of T-cell reconstitution after alpha-beta-depleted transplantation in children. Notes on the study in general: Diversity and T-cell counts at one year after transplant derived mostly from new T cells.

These receptors are not linked to any known antigen. Preparation of the TCRbeta library involved a method that used unique molecular identifiers. TCRdb redid the calling of the PCR reads with MiXCR, one entry per CDR3 protein. Of approximately 300,000 distinct CDR3 sequences listed, 7.5% to 9% are singletons. This sample comprised peripheral blood, obtained 360 days after TCRalphabeta/CD19-depleted stem cell transplant. The receptors were gathered from a female patient aged 2 to 10 who had a stem cell transplant for Fanconi anemia, so the T cells may come from the graft donor.

The V call is TRBV7-8, the J call TRBJ2-7; possibly TRBD2 for D (6 bases). CDR3 length equals 17 residues. Trimming took off 0 bases at V and 2 bases at J, with 17 bases between the two ends. CDR1 is SGHVS and CDR2 is FQNEAQ in the germline V gene. CDR3 sequence reads: CASSLAPAGPGPYEQYV. The CDR3 DNA sequence: TGTGCCAGCAGCTTAGCGCCGGCGGGGCCAGGCCCCTACGAGCAGTACGTC.

This clonotype was detected many times. The chain couples TRBV28 to TRBJ2-7; TRBD1 matches at 7 bases. Per germline, CDR1 MDHEN and CDR2 SYDVKM. The CDR3 is 13 amino acids. V shed 5 bases, J shed 5 bases, and the junction held 6 bases outside the gene matches. CDR3 in DNA: TGTGCCAGCAGTATACCTACAGGGGACGAGCAGTACTTC. Its protein is CASSIPTGDEQYF.

In its sample, this clonotype was seen many times. The gene calls are TRBV7-8 and TRBJ1-5; D remains unclear. This CDR3 has 15 amino acids. Trimming pared 7 bases from V and 5 bases from J, leaving 18 bases between. Germline CDR1 reads SGHVS; CDR2 reads FQNEAQ. CDR3 coding DNA: TGTGCCAGCACCACCGAGGGCAGGAAGCATCAGCCCCAGCATTTT. Its translation: CASTTEGRKHQPQHF.

Many counts were recorded for this clonotype. J is TRBJ1-3 and V is TRBV15; the match to TRBD1 covers 11 bases. Germline V gene lookup returns CDR1 LNHNV and CDR2 YYDKDF (reference sequence). This CDR3 is built from 15 residues. Trimming at V came to 3 bases and at J to 4 bases, leaving 2 bases not matched to a gene. The CDR3 spells CATSRDRGPGNTIYF. The CDR3 DNA reads TGTGCCACCAGCAGGGACAGGGGGCCAGGAAACACCATATATTTT. The entire variable domain, with the rest obtained from reference TRBV15 and TRBJ1-3, is as follows: DAMVIQNPRYQVTQFGKPVTLSCSQTLNHNVMYWYQQKSSQAPKLLFHYYDKDFNNEADTPDNFQSRRPNTSFCFLDIRSPGLGDTAMYLCATSRDRGPGNTIYFGEGSWLTVV.

The chain carries TRBV3-1 and TRBJ2-1; the D is unclear. Trimming removed 1 base at V and 2 bases at J, with 18 bases between. This CDR3 has 18 amino acids. Per germline, CDR1 LGHDT and CDR2 YNNKEL (reference sequence). CDR3 loop: CASSQGAVVSRPYNEQFF. CDR3 DNA sequence: TGTGCCAGCAGCCAAGGAGCTGTGGTTTCCCGCCCCTACAATGAGCAGTTCTTC.

V is TRBV6-5 and J is TRBJ1-2; D gene uncertain. V gave up 0 bases and J gave up 5 bases, with 10 bases separating them. Germline V CDR1 and CDR2: MNHEY, SVGAGI. The CDR3 sequence is 14 residues long. The CDR3 sequence is CASSYSSSAYGYTF. For the CDR3, the DNA is TGTGCCAGCAGTTACTCATCCTCGGCGTATGGCTACACCTTC.

A few counts support this clonotype. The chain is built from TRBV6-5 and TRBJ1-5; D perhaps matches TRBD1 (6 bases). The V and J ends lost 0 bases and 6 bases respectively, with 21 bases between them. The CDR3 contains 18 residues. CDR1 and CDR2 from the germline V gene are MNHEY and SVGAGI. The CDR3 loop reads CASSYSGVRGGGAQPQHF. The CDR3 DNA reads TGTGCCAGCAGTTACTCGGGGGTCAGGGGAGGTGGAGCTCAGCCCCAGCATTTT.

This clonotype was detected only a few times. This chain uses TRBV7-2 with TRBJ1-5; 7 positions match TRBD1. CDR3 length: 14 amino acids. V lost 5 bases and J lost 5; bases outside the gene matches: 6. From germline, CDR1 is SGHTA and CDR2 FQGNSA. The CDR3 reads CASSTRQGYQPQHF. CDR3 nucleotides: TGTGCCAGCAGCACCCGACAGGGCTATCAGCCCCAGCATTTT.

This clonotype was seen repeatedly, ten times or more. The chain uses TRBV29-1 and TRBJ1-1, with D unclear. The CDR3 is made up of 13 amino acids. Germline V lookup: CDR1 SQVTM, CDR2 ANQGSEA. The V gene lost 4 bases and the J gene lost 1 base, with 10 bases spanning the gap. The CDR3 protein is CSVVRVRNTEAFF. CDR3 in DNA: TGCAGCGTTGTTAGGGTGAGGAACACTGAAGCTTTCTTT.

There are a few counts of this clonotype. J is TRBJ1-1 and V is TRBV4-3, with D possibly being TRBD1 (5 bases). V was shortened by 2 bases and J by 4 bases, with 20 bases between the two germline ends. CDR1 is LGHNA, CDR2 YSLEER, per germline. The CDR3 has 17 amino acids. In nucleotides, the CDR3 is TGCGCCAGCAGCCAACATCGGACCTCAGGGCCGGGCACTGAAGCTTTCTTT. Translated, it gives CASSQHRTSGPGTEAFF.

The chain employs TRBV14 and TRBJ1-2; tentative D call: TRBD1 (6 bases). The CDR3 loop spans 14 amino acids. V was clipped by 3 bases and J by 3 bases, with 11 bases between them. Germline CDR1 reads SGHDN; CDR2 reads FVKESK. The CDR3 bases are TGTGCCAGCAGCCAGGGGGCCCCTTACTATGGCTACACCTTC. Protein product: CASSQGAPYYGYTF. Drawing the rest from reference TRBV14 and TRBJ1-2, the complete variable domain is EAGVTQFPSHSVIEKGQTVTLRCDPISGHDNLYWYRRVMGKEIKFLLHFVKESKQDESGMPNNRFLAERTGGTYSTLKVQPAELEDSGVYFCASSQGAPYYGYTFGSGTRLTVV.

The CDR3 DNA is TGTGCCAGCAGCTTGGACCAACGAACCTATGGCTACACCTTC. This gives the protein CASSLDQRTYGYTF. The chain joins TRBV5-6 to TRBJ1-2; no reliable D call. CDR1 and CDR2 (germline): SGHDT, YYEEEE. CDR3 length: 14 amino acids. Trimming pared 0 bases from V and 4 bases from J, leaving 10 bases between. The full variable domain, in which reference TRBV5-6 and TRBJ1-2 provide the parts outside the CDR3, is DAGVTQSPTHLIKTRGQQVTLRCSPKSGHDTVSWYQQALGQGPQFIFQYYEEEERQRGNFPDRFSGHQFPNYSSELNVNALLLGDSALYLCASSLDQRTYGYTFGSGTRLTVV.

This clonotype was counted many times. The chain couples TRBV6-1 to TRBJ2-3; D gene unclear. CDR1 is MNHNS, CDR2 SASEGT, per germline. This CDR3 spans 17 amino acids. V was trimmed by 0 bases and J by 2 bases, leaving 15 bases between them. The CDR3 DNA reads as TGTGCCAGCAGTGAAGCGCCGCACAGCTTCATCACAGATACGCAGTATTTT. Translation gives CASSEAPHSFITDTQYF.

This clonotype came up many times. This CDR3 reads CASSFEAFYEQYF. In DNA form, the CDR3 reads TGTGCCAGCAGCTTCGAAGCATTTTACGAGCAGTACTTC. J is TRBJ2-7 and V is TRBV7-2, with no clear D. V was shortened by 3 bases and J by 4 bases, with 10 bases between the two germline ends. The CDR3 spans 13 residues. Germline V gene sequence: CDR1 SGHTA, CDR2 FQGNSA.

This clonotype appeared many times. The chain is built from TRBV6-5 and TRBJ1-1; D is perhaps TRBD1 (5 bases). Deletions cut 11 bases from V and 12 bases from J, with 22 bases between. Looked up from germline, CDR1 is MNHEY and CDR2 is SVGAGI. The CDR3 runs to 12 residues. The CDR3 loop reads CAAARMGVTPFF. The CDR3 DNA sequence: TGTGCCGCGGCACGAATGGGGGTAACTCCTTTCTTT.

This clonotype was detected ten times or more. V usage is TRBV12-3 or TRBV12-4 and J usage is TRBJ2-1, with TRBD2 matching 8 bases. V was clipped by 1 base and J by 7 bases; unmatched bases: 3. The CDR3 totals 14 residues. DNA of the CDR3: TGTGCCAGCAGTTTAGTCGGGGGGGCAAATGAGCAGTTCTTC. This codes for CASSLVGGANEQFF.

This clonotype occurred many times. The J gene is TRBJ2-3, the V gene TRBV7-3; no reliable D call. The CDR3 sequence is 13 residues long. V was shortened by 1 base and J by 4 bases, with 6 bases between the two germline ends. Germline V lookup: CDR1 SGHTA, CDR2 FQGTGA. CDR3: CASSLNLPDTQYF. CDR3 nucleotide sequence: TGTGCCAGCAGCTTAAATCTTCCAGATACGCAGTATTTT.

The V call is TRBV27, the J call TRBJ2-7; 8 positions match TRBD1. The CDR3 has 17 residues. In germline, CDR1 is MNHEY, CDR2 SMNVEV (reference sequence). Losses at the gene ends were 3 bases for V and 4 bases for J; bases not matched to a gene: 14. The CDR3, as DNA: TGTGCCAGCAGTTTCGGAGATCGGGGGAACAGGGGGTACGAGCAGTACTTC. Protein sequence: CASSFGDRGNRGYEQYF.

The chain recombines TRBV28 with TRBJ2-5; D gene uncertain. Germline V gene lookup returns CDR1 MDHEN and CDR2 SYDVKM. V was clipped by 2 bases and J by 2 bases, with 6 bases between them. The CDR3 spans 13 residues. The CDR3: CASSLHSQETQYF. CDR3 sequence (DNA): TGTGCCAGCAGTTTACACAGTCAAGAGACCCAGTACTTC.

Turning to this clonotype: This could be a read error, since a much larger clone is one nucleotide away. The chain carries TRBV25-1 and TRBJ2-2; D gene ambiguous. Germline V CDR1 and CDR2: MGHDK, SYGVNS. This CDR3 spans 14 amino acids. Trimming took 0 bases from V and 8 from J, leaving 10 bases between them. The DNA of the CDR3 is TGTGCCAGCAGTGAATATATTTGGGATGGGGAGCTGTTTTTT. It codes for CASSEYIWDGELFF.

This clonotype was detected ten times or more. The rearrangement links TRBV6-1 to TRBJ2-3, with D perhaps matching TRBD2 (5 bases). The CDR3 has 14 residues. CDR1 and CDR2 from the germline V gene are MNHNS and SASEGT. V was clipped by 8 bases and J by 3 bases, with 15 bases between them. The chain's CDR3 is CASSPGRETDTQYF. The DNA for the CDR3 is TGTGCCAGCTCCCCGGGAAGGGAAACAGATACGCAGTATTTT.

This clonotype has a count of ten or more. CDR3 sequence (DNA): TGCGCCAGCAGCTTGGTTAGGAGTACACCAAATCAGCCCCAGCATTTT. This codes for CASSLVRSTPNQPQHF. The chain links TRBV5-1 to TRBJ1-5; no definite D call. V was shortened by 0 bases and J by 4 bases, with 14 bases between the two germline ends. This CDR3 has 16 amino acids. Germline loops: CDR1 SGHRS, CDR2 YFSETQ. Using reference TRBV5-1 and TRBJ1-5 for the parts outside the CDR3, the full variable domain is KAGVTQTPRYLIKTRGQQVTLSCSPISGHRSVSWYQQTPGQGLQFLFEYFSETQRNKGNFPGRFSGRQFSNSRSEMNVSTLELGDSALYLCASSLVRSTPNQPQHFGDGTRLSIL.

In its sample, this clonotype was seen once. The V call is TRBV5-4, the J call TRBJ1-5, with 12 bases lining up with TRBD1. The CDR3 loop spans 16 amino acids. Germline CDR1 and CDR2: SGHNT and YYREEE (reference sequence). V dropped 7 bases and J dropped 5; count of bases not matched to a gene: 10. Written as DNA, the CDR3 is TGTGCCAGCGGGAGCAGGGACAGGGGGCGCGATCAGCCCCAGCATTTT. This sequence encodes CASGSRDRGRDQPQHF. Drawing the rest from reference TRBV5-4 and TRBJ1-5, the complete variable domain is ETGVTQSPTHLIKTRGQQVTLRCSSQSGHNTVSWYQQALGQGPQFIFQYYREEENGRGNFPPRFSGLQFPNYSSELNVNALELDDSALYLCASGSRDRGRDQPQHFGDGTRLSIL.

This clonotype has a handful of counts. The chain combines TRBV6-2 or TRBV6-3 with TRBJ2-7; 7 bases agree with TRBD1. Trimming took 2 bases from V and 3 from J; bases not matched to a gene: 7. CDR1 and CDR2 from the germline V gene are MNHEY and SVGEGT. The CDR3 has 15 amino acids. As DNA, the CDR3 is TGTGCCAGCAGTTACACCCGGGACAGAGACTACGAGCAGTACGTC. Protein: CASSYTRDRDYEQYV.

This clonotype has ten or more counts. The genes are TRBV7-2 and TRBJ2-7; no definite D call. The CDR3 has 12 residues. Trimming removed 6 bases at V and 2 bases at J, with 8 bases between. Germline CDR1 and CDR2: SGHTA and FQGNSA. In DNA form, the CDR3 reads TGTGCCAGCAGTTTTAGGCCCTACGAGCAGTACTTC. It codes for CASSFRPYEQYF.

This clonotype was seen many times. The rearrangement uses TRBV3-1 and TRBJ2-1, with D perhaps TRBD1 (6 bases). CDR1 is LGHDT, CDR2 YNNKEL, per germline (reference sequence). The CDR3 sequence is 12 residues long. Trimming removed 5 bases from V and 7 bases from J, with 9 bases in between. The CDR3 DNA is TGTGCCAGCAGCAATAGGGGGAATGAGCAGTTCTTC. Protein sequence: CASSNRGNEQFF.